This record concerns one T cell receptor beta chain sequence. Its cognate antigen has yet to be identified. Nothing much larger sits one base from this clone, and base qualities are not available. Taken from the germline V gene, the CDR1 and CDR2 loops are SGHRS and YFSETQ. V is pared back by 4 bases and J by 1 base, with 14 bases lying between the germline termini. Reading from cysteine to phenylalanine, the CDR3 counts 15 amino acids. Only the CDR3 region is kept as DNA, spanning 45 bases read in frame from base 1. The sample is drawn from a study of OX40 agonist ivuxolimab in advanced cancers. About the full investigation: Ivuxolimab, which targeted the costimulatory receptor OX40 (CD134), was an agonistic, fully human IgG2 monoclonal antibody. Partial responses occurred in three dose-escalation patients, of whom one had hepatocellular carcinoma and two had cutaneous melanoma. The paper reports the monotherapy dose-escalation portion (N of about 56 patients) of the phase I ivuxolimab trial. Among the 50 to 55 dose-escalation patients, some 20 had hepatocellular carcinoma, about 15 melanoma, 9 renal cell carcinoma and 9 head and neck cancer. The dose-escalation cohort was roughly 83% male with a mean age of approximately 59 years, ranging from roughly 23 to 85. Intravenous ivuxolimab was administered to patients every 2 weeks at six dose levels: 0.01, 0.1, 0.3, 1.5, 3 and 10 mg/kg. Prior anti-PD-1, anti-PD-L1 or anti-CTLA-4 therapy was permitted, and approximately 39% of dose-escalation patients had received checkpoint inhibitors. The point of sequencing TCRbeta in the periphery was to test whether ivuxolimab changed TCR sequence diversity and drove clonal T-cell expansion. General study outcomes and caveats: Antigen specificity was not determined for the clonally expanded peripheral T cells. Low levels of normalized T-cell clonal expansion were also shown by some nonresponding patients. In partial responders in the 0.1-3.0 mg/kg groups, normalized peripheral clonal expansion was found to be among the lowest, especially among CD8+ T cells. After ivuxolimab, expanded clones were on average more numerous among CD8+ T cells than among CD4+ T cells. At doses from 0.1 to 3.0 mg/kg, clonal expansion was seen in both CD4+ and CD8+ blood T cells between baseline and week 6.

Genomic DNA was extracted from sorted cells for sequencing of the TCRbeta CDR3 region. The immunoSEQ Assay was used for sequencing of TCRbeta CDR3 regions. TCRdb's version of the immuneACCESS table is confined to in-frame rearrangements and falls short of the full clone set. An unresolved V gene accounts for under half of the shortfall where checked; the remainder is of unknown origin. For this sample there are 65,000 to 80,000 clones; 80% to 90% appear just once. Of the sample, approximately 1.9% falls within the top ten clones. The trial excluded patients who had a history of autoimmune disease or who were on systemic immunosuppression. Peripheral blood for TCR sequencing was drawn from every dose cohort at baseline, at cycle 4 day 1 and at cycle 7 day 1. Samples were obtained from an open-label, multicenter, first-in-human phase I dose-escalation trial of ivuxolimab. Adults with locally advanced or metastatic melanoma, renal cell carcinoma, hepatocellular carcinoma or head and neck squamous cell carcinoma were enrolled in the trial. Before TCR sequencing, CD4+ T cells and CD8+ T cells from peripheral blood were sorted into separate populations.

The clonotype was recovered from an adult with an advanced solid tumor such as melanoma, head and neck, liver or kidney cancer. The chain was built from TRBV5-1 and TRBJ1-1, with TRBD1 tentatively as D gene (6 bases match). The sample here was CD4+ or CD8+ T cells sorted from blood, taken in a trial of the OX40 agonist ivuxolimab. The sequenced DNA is TGCGCCAGCAGCCCAGGTCAGGGGAAGAACACTGAAGCTTTCTTT. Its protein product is CASSPGQGKNTEAFF.